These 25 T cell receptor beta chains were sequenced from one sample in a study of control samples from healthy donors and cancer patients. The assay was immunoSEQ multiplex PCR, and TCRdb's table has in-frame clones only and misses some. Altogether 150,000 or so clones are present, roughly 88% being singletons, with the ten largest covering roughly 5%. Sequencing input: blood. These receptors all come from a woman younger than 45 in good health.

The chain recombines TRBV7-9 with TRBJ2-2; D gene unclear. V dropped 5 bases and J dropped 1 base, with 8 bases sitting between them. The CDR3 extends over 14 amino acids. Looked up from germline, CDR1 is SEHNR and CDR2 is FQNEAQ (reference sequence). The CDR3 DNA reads TGTGCCAGCAGCCTTGCCGGGAACACCGGGGAGCTGTTTTTT. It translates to CASSLAGNTGELFF. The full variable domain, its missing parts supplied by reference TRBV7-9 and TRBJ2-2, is DTGVSQNPRHKITKRGQNVTFRCDPISEHNRLYWYRQTLGQGPEFLTYFQNEAQLEKSRLLSDRFSAERPKGSFSTLEIQRTEQGDSAMYLCASSLAGNTGELFFGEGSRLTVL.

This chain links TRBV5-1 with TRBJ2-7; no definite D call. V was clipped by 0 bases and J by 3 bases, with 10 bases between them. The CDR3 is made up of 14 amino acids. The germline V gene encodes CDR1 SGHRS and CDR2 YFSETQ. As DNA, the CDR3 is TGCGCCAGCAGCTTGGAGGGTGGGGTCTACGAGCAGTACTTC. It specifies CASSLEGGVYEQYF.

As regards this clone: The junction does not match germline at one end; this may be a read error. CDR3 DNA: TGTGCCAGCAGCCACCGGGACTCCGACGAGCAGTACTTC. It specifies CASSHRDSDEQYF. This rearrangement joins TRBV11-3 to TRBJ2-7, with D possibly matching TRBD2 (6 bases). The CDR3 runs to 13 residues. Germline V CDR1 and CDR2: SGHNT, YENEEA.

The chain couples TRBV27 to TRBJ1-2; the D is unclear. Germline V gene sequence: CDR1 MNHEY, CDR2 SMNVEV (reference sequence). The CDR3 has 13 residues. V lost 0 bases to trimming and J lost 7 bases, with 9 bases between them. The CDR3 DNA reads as TGTGCCAGCAGTTTATCGGCCCTTGGTGGCTACACCTTC. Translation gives CASSLSALGGYTF.

In nucleotides, the CDR3 is TGTGCCAGCAGTAACGAGGGGGCAGGCCCTGAAGCTTTCTTT. Its translation is CASSNEGAGPEAFF. The chain employs TRBV13 and TRBJ1-1; 7 bases are a match to TRBD1. Trimming removed 6 bases from V and 6 bases from J; junction bases left unmatched: 10. This CDR3 region has 14 residues. Germline V CDR1 and CDR2: PRHDT, FYEKMQ (reference sequence).

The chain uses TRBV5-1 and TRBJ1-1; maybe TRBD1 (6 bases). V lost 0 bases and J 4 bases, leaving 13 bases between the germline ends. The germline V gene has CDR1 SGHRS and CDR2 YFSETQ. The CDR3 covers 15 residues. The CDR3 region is CASSLVAGARTEAFF. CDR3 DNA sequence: TGCGCCAGCAGCTTGGTTGCGGGGGCGCGCACTGAAGCTTTCTTT.

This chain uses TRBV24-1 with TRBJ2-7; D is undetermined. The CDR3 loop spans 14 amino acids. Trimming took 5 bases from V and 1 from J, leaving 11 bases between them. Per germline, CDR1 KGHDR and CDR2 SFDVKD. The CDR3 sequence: CATSAWPKSYEQYF. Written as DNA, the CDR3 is TGTGCCACCAGTGCCTGGCCGAAGTCCTACGAGCAGTACTTC.

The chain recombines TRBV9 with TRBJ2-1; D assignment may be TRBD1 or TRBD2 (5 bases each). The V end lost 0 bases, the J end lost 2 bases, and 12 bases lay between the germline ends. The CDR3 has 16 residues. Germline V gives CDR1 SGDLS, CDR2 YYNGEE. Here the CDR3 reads CASSVGGGLPYNEQFF. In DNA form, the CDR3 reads TGTGCCAGCAGCGTAGGGGGCGGGTTACCCTACAATGAGCAGTTCTTC.

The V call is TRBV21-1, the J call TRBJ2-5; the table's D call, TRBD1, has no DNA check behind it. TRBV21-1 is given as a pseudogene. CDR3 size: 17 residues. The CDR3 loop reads CASSSSWKRQGQETQYF. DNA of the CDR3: TGTGCCAGCAGCTCCAGTTGGAAGAGGCAGGGACAAGAGACCCAGTACTTC.

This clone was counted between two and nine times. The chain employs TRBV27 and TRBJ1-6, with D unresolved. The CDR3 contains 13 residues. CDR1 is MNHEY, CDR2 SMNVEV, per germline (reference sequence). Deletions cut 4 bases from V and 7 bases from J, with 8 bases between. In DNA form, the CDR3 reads TGTGCCAGCAGTTCCGTCCTGAATTCACCCCTCCACTTT. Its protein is CASSSVLNSPLHF.

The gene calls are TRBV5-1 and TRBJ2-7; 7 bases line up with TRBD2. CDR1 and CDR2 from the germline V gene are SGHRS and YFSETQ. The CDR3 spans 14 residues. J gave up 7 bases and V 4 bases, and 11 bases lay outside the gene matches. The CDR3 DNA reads TGCGCCAGCAGCCGGGGGGACGCCGCTTCTGAGCAGTACTTC. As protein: CASSRGDAASEQYF.

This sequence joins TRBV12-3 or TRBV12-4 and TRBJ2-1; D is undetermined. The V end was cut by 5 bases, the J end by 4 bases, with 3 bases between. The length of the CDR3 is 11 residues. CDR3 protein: CASSQYNEQFF. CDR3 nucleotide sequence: TGTGCCAGCAGTCAGTACAATGAGCAGTTCTTC.

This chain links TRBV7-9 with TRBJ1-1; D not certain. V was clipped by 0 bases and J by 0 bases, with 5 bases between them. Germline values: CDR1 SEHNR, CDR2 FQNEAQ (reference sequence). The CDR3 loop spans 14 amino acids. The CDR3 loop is CASSLANLNTEAFF. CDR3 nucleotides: TGTGCCAGCAGCTTAGCGAACCTGAACACTGAAGCTTTCTTT.

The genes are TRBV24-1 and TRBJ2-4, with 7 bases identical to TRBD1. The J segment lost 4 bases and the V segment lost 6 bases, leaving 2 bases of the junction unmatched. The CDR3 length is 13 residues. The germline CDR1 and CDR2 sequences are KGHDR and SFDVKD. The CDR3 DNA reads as TGTGCCACCAGTCCCAGGGGGAAAAACATTCAGTACTTC. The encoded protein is CATSPRGKNIQYF.

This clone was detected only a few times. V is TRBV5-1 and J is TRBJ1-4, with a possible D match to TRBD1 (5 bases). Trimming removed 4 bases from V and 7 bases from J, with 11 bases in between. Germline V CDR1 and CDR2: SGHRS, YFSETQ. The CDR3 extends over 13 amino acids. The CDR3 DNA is TGCGCCAGCAGCGAGGGACGGGGTGAAAAACTGTTTTTT. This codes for CASSEGRGEKLFF. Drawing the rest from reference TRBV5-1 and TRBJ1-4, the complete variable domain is KAGVTQTPRYLIKTRGQQVTLSCSPISGHRSVSWYQQTPGQGLQFLFEYFSETQRNKGNFPGRFSGRQFSNSRSEMNVSTLELGDSALYLCASSEGRGEKLFFGSGTQLSVL.

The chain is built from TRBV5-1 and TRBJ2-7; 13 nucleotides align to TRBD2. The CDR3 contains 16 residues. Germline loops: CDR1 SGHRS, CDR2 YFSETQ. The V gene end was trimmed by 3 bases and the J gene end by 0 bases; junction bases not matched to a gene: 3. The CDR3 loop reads CASSWGTSGVSYEQYF. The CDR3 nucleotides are TGCGCCAGCAGCTGGGGGACTAGCGGGGTCTCCTACGAGCAGTACTTC.

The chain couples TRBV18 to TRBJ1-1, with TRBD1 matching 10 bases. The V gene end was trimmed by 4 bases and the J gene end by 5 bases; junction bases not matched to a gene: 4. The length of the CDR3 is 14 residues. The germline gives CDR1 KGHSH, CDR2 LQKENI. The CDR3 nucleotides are TGTGCCAGCTCACGGGACAGGGGTAATACTGAAGCTTTCTTT. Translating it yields CASSRDRGNTEAFF.

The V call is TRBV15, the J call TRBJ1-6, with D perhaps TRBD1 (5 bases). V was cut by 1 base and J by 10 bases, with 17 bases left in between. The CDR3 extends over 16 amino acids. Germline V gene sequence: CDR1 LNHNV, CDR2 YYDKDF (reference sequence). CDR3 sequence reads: CATSRGSRLWGSPLHF. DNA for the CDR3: TGTGCCACCAGCAGAGGATCGAGACTGTGGGGGTCACCCCTCCACTTT.

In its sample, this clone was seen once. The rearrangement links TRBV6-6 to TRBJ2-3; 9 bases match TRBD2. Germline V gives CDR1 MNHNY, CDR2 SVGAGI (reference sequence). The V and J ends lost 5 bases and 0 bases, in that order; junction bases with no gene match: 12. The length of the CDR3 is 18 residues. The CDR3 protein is CASSHRLAGDPSTDTQYF. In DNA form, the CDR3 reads TGTGCCAGCAGTCACCGGTTAGCGGGGGATCCTAGCACAGATACGCAGTATTTT.

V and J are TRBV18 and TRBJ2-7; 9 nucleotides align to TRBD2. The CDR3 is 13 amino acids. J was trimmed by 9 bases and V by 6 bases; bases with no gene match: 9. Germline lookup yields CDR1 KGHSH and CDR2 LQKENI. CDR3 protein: CASSPGTSRPQYF. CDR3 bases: TGTGCCAGCTCGCCAGGGACTAGCCGTCCGCAGTACTTC.

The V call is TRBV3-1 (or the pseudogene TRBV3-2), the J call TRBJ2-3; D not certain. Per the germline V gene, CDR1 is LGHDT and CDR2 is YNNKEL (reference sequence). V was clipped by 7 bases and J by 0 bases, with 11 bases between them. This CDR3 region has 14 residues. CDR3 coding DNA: TGTGCCAGCACCCTCGGAACCAGCACAGATACGCAGTATTTT. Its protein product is CASTLGTSTDTQYF.

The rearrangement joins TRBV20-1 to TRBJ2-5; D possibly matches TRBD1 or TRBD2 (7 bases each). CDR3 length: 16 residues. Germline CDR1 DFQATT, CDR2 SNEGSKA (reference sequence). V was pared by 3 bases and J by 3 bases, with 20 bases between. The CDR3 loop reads CSASRGEGALKETQYF. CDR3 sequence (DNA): TGCAGTGCTAGTAGGGGGGAGGGGGCCTTAAAAGAGACCCAGTACTTC.

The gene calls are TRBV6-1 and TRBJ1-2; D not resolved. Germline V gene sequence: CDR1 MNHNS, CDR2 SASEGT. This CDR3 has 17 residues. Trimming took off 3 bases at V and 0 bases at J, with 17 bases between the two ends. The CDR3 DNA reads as TGTGCCAGCAGTGATTTAGGGCAGGTTCAAGCTAACTATGGCTACACCTTC. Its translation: CASSDLGQVQANYGYTF.

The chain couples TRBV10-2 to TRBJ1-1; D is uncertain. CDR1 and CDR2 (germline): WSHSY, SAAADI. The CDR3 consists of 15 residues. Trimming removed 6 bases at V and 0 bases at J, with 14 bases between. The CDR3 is CASRDWDEMNTEAFF. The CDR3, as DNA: TGCGCCAGCAGGGACTGGGATGAGATGAACACTGAAGCTTTCTTT.

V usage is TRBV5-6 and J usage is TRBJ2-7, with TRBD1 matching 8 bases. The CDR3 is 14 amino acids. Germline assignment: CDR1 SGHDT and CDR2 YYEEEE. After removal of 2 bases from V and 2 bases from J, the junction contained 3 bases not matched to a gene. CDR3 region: CASSFRDRTYEQYV. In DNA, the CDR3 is TGTGCCAGCAGCTTCCGGGACAGGACCTACGAGCAGTACGTC.